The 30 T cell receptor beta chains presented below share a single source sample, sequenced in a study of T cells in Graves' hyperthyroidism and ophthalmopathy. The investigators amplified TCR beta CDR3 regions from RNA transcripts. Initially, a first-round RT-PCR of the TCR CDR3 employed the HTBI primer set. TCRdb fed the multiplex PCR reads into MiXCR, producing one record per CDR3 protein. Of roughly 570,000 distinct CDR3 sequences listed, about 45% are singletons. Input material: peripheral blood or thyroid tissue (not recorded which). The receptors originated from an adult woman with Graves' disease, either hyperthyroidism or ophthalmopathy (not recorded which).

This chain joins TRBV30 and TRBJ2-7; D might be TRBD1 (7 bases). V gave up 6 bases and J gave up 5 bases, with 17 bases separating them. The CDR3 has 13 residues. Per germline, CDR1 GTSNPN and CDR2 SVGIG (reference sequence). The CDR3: CACRRRGPNEQYF. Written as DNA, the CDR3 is TGTGCCTGTCGGAGGAGGGGGCCCAACGAGCAGTACTTC.

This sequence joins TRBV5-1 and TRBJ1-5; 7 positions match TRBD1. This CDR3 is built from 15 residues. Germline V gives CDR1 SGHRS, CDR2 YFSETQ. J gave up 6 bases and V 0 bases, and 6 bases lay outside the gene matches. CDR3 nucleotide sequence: TGCGCCAGCAGCTTGGAGGGGGCGCGTGGTCAGCCCCAGCATTTT. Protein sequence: CASSLEGARGQPQHF.

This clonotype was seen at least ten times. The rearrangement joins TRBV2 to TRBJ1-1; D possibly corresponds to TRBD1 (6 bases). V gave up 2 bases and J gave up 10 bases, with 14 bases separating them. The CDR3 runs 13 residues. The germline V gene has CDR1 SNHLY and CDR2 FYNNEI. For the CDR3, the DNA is TGTGCCAGCAGTGAAAGTGGGGGCGAAGGAGCTTTCTTT. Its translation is CASSESGGEGAFF.

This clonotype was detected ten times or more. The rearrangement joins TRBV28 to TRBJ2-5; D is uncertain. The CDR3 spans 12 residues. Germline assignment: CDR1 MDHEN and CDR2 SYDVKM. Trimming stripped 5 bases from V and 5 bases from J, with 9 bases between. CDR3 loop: CASSTSAETQYF. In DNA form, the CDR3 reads TGTGCCAGCAGTACTTCCGCCGAGACCCAGTACTTC.

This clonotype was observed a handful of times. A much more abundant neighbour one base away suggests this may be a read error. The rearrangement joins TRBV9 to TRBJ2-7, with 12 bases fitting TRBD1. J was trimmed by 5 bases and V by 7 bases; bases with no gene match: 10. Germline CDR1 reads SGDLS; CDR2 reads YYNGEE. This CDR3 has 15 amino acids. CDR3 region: CASGDHGTGGDEQYF. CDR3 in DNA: TGTGCCAGCGGCGACCACGGGACAGGGGGCGACGAGCAGTACTTC.

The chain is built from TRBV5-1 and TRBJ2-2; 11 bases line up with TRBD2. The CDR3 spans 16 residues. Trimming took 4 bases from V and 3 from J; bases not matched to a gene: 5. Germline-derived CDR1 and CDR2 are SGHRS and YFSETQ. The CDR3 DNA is TGCGCCAGCAGCCCAGGGACTAGCGGACACACCGGGGAGCTGTTTTTT. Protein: CASSPGTSGHTGELFF.

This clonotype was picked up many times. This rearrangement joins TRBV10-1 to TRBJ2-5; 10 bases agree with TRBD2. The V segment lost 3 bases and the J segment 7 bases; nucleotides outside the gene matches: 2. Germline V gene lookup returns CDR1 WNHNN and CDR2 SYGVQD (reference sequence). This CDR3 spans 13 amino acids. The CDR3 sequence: CASSEQRGGTQYF. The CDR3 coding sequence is TGCGCCAGCAGTGAACAGCGGGGGGGGACCCAGTACTTC.

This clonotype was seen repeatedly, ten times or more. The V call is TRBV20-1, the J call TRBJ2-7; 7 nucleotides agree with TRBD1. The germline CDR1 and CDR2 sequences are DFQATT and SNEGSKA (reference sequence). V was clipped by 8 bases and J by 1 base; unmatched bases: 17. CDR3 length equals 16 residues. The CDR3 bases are TGCAGTACCAACGGACAGGACCTGTTTAAATCCTACGAGCAGTACTTC. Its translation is CSTNGQDLFKSYEQYF.

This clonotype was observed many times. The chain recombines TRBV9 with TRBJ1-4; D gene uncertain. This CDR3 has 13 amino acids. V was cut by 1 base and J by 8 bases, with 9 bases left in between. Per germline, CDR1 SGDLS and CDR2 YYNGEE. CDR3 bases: TGTGCCAGCAGCGTAAACAGCGGAGAAAAACTGTTTTTT. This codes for CASSVNSGEKLFF.

CDR3 residues: CASSQPGGATRKQYF. The CDR3 coding sequence is TGCGCCAGCAGCCAACCTGGCGGCGCCACGCGAAAGCAGTACTTC. The rearrangement links TRBV5-1 to TRBJ2-7; the D is unclear. Deletions cut 4 bases from V and 8 bases from J, with 22 bases between. This CDR3 has 15 amino acids. Germline V gene lookup returns CDR1 SGHRS and CDR2 YFSETQ.

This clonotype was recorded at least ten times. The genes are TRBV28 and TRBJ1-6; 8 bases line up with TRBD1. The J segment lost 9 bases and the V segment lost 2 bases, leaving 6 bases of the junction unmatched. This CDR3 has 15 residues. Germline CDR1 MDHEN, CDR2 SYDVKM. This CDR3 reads CASSLTGTGFSPLHF. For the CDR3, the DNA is TGTGCCAGCAGTTTAACGGGGACAGGTTTTTCACCCCTCCACTTT.

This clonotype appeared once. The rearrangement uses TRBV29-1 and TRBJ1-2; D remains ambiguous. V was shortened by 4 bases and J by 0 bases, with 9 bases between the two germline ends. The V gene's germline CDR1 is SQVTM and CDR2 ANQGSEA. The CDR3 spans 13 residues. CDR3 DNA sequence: TGCAGCGTTGGGTCGAGATCTAACTATGGCTACACCTTC. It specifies CSVGSRSNYGYTF.

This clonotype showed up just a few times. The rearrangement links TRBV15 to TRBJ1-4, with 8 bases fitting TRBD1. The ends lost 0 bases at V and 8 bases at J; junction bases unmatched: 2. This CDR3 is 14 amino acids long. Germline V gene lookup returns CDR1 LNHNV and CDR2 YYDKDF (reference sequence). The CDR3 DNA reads TGTGCCACCAGCAGAGAGGCAGGGGGCGAAAAACTGTTTTTT. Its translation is CATSREAGGEKLFF.

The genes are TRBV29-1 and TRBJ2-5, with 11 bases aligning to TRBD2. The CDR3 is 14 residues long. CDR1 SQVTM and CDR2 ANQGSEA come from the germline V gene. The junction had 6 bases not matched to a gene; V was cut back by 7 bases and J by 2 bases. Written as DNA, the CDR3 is TGCAGCGACCCCGGGACTAGCGGACAAGAGACCCAGTACTTC. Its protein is CSDPGTSGQETQYF.

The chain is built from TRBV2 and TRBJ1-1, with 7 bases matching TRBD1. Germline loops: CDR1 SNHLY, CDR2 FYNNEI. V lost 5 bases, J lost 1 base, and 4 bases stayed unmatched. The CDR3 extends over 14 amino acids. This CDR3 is CASSQQGQNTEAFF. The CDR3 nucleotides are TGTGCCAGCAGTCAACAGGGGCAGAACACTGAAGCTTTCTTT.

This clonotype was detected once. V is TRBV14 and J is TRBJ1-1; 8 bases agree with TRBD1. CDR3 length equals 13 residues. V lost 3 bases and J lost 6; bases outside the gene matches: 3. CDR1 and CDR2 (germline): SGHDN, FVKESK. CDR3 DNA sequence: TGTGCCAGCAGCCAGACAGGGGAGGCTGAAGCTTTCTTT. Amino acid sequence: CASSQTGEAEAFF.

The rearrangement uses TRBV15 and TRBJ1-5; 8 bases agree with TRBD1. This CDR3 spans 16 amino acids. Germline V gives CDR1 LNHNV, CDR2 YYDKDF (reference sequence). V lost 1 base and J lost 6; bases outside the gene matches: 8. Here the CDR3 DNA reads TGTGCCACCAGCAGAGGACAGGGGAGTTTTCGTCAGCCCCAGCATTTT. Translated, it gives CATSRGQGSFRQPQHF.

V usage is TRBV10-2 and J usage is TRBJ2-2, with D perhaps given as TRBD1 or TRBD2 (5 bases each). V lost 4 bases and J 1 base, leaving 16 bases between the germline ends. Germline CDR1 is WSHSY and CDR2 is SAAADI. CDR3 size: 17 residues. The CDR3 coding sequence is TGCGCCAGCAGTGCTAGCCCCGCCGGACAGAACACCGGGGAGCTGTTTTTT. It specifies CASSASPAGQNTGELFF.

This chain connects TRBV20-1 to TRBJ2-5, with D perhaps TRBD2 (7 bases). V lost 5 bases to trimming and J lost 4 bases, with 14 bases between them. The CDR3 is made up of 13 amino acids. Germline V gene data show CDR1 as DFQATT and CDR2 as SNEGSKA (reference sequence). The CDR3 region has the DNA TGCAGTGCTGGGCGGGGGCCGGGAGAGACCCAGTACTTC. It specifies CSAGRGPGETQYF.

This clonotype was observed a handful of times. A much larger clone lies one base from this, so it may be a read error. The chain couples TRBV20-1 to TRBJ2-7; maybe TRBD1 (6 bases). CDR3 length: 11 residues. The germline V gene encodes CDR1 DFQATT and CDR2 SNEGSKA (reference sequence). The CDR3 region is CSAGRGAGQYF. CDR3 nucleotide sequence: TGCAGCGCAGGCAGGGGCGCTGGGCAGTACTTC.

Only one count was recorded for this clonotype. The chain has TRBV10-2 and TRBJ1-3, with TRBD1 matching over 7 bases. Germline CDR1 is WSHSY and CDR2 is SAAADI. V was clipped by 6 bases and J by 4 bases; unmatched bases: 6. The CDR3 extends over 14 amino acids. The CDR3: CASSLTGFGNTIYF. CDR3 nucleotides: TGCGCCAGCAGCCTGACAGGGTTCGGAAACACCATATATTTT.

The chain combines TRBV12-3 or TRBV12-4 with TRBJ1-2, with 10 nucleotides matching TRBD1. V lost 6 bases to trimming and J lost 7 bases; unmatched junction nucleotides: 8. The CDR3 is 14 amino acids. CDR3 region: CASRDWTGGGGYTF. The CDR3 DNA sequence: TGTGCCAGCAGGGACTGGACAGGGGGTGGTGGCTACACCTTC.

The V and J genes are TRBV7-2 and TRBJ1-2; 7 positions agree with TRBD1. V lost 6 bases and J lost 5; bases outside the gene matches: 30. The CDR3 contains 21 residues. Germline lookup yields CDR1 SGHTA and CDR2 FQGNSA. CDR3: CASSPPAASGEPTSRGYGYTF. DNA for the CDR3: TGTGCCAGCAGTCCACCGGCGGCTAGCGGGGAGCCTACGAGCAGGGGGTATGGCTACACCTTC.

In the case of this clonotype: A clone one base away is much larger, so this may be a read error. The CDR3 DNA reads TGTGCCAGCAGTTTCGAACTAGCGGCTCCCAATGAGCAGTTCTTC. Its protein is CASSFELAAPNEQFF. V and J are TRBV12-3 or TRBV12-4 and TRBJ2-1, with TRBD2 matching 8 bases. The length of the CDR3 is 15 residues. With V trimmed by 3 bases and J by 6 bases, 7 bases remained unmatched.

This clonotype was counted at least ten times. Here the CDR3 DNA reads TGTGCCAGCAGTTGGGACAGGGGGTGGGAGACCCAGTACTTC. The encoded protein is CASSWDRGWETQYF. The rearrangement links TRBV2 to TRBJ2-5, with 11 bases lining up with TRBD1. Losses at the gene ends were 5 bases for V and 5 bases for J; bases not matched to a gene: 4. Germline assignment: CDR1 SNHLY and CDR2 FYNNEI. The CDR3 has 14 residues.

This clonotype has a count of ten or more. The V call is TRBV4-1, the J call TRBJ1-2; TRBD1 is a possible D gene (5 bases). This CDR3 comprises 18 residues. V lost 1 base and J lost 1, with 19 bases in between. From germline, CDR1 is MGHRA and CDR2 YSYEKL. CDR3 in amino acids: CASSQADWRGLSNYGYTF. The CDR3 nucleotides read TGCGCCAGCAGCCAAGCCGACTGGCGGGGCCTCAGTAACTATGGCTACACCTTC.

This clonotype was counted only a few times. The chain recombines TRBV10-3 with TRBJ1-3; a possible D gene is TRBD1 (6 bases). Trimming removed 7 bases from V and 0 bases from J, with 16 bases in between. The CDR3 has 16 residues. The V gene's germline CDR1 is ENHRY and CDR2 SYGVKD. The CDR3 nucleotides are TGTGCCATCACCCTGACAGGCCCCAGCTCTGGAAACACCATATATTTT. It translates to CAITLTGPSSGNTIYF.

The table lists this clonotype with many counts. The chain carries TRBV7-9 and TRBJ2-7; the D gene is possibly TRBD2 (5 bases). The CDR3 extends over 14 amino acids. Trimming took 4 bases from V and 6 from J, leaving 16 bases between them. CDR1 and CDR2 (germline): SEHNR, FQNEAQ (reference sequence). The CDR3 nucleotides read TGTGCCAGCAGCTGCATAGCGCCGGTATGCGAGCAGTACTTC. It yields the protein CASSCIAPVCEQYF.

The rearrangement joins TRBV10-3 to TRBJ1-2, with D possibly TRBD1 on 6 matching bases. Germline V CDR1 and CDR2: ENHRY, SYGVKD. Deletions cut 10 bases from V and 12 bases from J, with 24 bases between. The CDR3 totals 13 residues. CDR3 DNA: TGTGCCACCGCACGCGGGGGGGCGTCTGGAAACACCTTC. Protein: CATARGGASGNTF.

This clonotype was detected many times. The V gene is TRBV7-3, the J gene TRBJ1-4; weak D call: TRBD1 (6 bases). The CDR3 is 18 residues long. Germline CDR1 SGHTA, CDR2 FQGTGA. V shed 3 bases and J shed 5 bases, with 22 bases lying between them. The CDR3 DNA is TGTGCCAGCAGCTTTGGGTCGAGGGGGGCTGGTCGGAATGAAAAACTGTTTTTT. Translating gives CASSFGSRGAGRNEKLFF.